The clone carrying this TCR beta chain has ten or more counts. Its antigen remains unknown. These data come from a study of neurological immune-mediated disorders. As to time point: longitudinal time-point 1 (baseline). Regarding the study as a whole: The multiple sclerosis repertoire cluster showed no association with any clinical or MRI feature. The authors stated that larger cohorts are needed.

TCRdb redid the calling of the 5' RACE reads with MiXCR, one entry per CDR3 protein. Of 35,000 to 45,000 distinct CDR3 sequences listed, roughly 3.1% were seen once; the top ten hold roughly 7.7%. Germline-derived CDR1 and CDR2 are MNHEY and SMNVEV (reference sequence). The CDR3 sequence is 13 residues long. V gave up 5 bases and J gave up 0 bases, with 2 bases separating them. The source of this sequence is a woman aged 55-70 years with multiple sclerosis. The V call is TRBV27, the J call TRBJ2-6; D not certain. Sequences were obtained from PBMCs. CDR3 nucleotides: TGTGCCAGCAGTCCCTCTGGGGCCAACGTCCTGACTTTC. The encoded protein is CASSPSGANVLTF.